Shown below are 27 T cell receptor beta chains from a single sample sequenced in a study of molecular identifiers for immune sequencing clone quantification. Each CDR3 protein is one row after TCRdb ran MiXCR on the PCR reads. The sample lists around 89,000 distinct CDR3 sequences, roughly 19% seen once, with about 0.85% in the top ten. Sequencing used naive CD8+ T cells from blood, with Jurkat cell RNA spiked in. Specified subset: FACS-sorted CD8+CD4-CCR7+CD45RA+ naive T cells. These receptors originate from a human donor in good health. Some libraries in this study had Jurkat cell RNA spiked in.

This clonotype turned up a few times. The chain links TRBV11-2 to TRBJ2-7, with TRBD2 identical over 7 bases. Germline V gene sequence: CDR1 SGHAT, CDR2 FQNNGV. The length of the CDR3 is 15 residues. V was pared by 3 bases and J by 7 bases, with 12 bases of the junction left unmatched. This chain's CDR3 is CASSFSSGTRREQYF. The CDR3, as DNA: TGTGCCAGCAGCTTTTCGAGCGGGACCCGGCGGGAGCAGTACTTC. Together with reference TRBV11-2 and TRBJ2-7, the CDR3 gives the full variable domain: EAGVAQSPRYKIIEKRQSVAFWCNPISGHATLYWYQQILGQGPKLLIQFQNNGVVDDSQLPKDRFSAERLKGVDSTLKIQPAKLEDSAVYLCASSFSSGTRREQYFGPGTRLTVT.

In its sample, this clonotype was seen a few times. The CDR3 coding sequence is TGTGCCAGCAGTCCAAGACAGGGAGATCAGCCCCAGCATTTT. This sequence encodes CASSPRQGDQPQHF. The chain couples TRBV12-3 or TRBV12-4 to TRBJ1-5; 7 bases fit TRBD1. After removal of 5 bases from V and 5 bases from J, the junction contained 6 bases not matched to a gene. CDR3 length: 14 residues.

The genes are TRBV29-1 and TRBJ2-3, with 10 bases fitting TRBD2. The germline V gene has CDR1 SQVTM and CDR2 ANQGSEA. The CDR3 extends over 17 amino acids. V was clipped by 2 bases and J by 6 bases; unmatched bases: 14. CDR3 sequence (DNA): TGCAGCGTTGAACGGGTCTTCGAAAGCGGGAGGGCCGATACGCAGTATTTT. It yields the protein CSVERVFESGRADTQYF.

In this sample, this clonotype turned up many times. V usage is TRBV20-1 and J usage is TRBJ2-3, with 10 bases fitting TRBD2. Trimming cost V 1 base and J 2 bases; bases outside gene matches: 12. The germline CDR1 and CDR2 sequences are DFQATT and SNEGSKA (reference sequence). The CDR3 contains 18 residues. Here the CDR3 reads CSARVPSGSGSHTDTQYF. The CDR3 nucleotides are TGCAGTGCTAGAGTCCCTAGCGGGAGTGGGTCCCACACAGATACGCAGTATTTT.

This clonotype was seen more than once but under ten times. The chain uses TRBV19 and TRBJ2-1; TRBD1 might be the D (6 bases). The CDR3 is 14 amino acids. From germline, CDR1 is LNHDA and CDR2 SQIVND (reference sequence). Trimming shortened V by 5 bases and J by 2 bases, and 10 bases separated the two germline ends. The CDR3 sequence: CASSGQGPYNEQFF. CDR3 coding DNA: TGTGCCAGTAGTGGTCAGGGGCCCTACAATGAGCAGTTCTTC.

This clonotype was counted at least ten times. The chain recombines TRBV27 with TRBJ2-4; 11 bases fit TRBD2. Germline trimming cut 4 bases from V and 0 bases from J; bases unmatched to any gene: 8. CDR3 size: 18 residues. From germline, CDR1 is MNHEY and CDR2 SMNVEV (reference sequence). CDR3 region: CASSSYHTSGRAKNIQYF. DNA of the CDR3: TGTGCCAGCAGTTCATATCACACTAGCGGGAGAGCCAAAAACATTCAGTACTTC.

This clonotype was picked up many times. The chain combines TRBV10-3 with TRBJ2-6, with 7 positions matching TRBD1. Germline V gene lookup returns CDR1 ENHRY and CDR2 SYGVKD. V lost 8 bases and J lost 0; bases outside the gene matches: 10. This CDR3 spans 17 amino acids. CDR3 nucleotides: TGTGCCATCGGAACGACAGGGTCTAGCTCTGGGGCCAACGTCCTGACTTTC. Translation: CAIGTTGSSSGANVLTF.

Concerning this clonotype itself: A much larger clone sits a single nucleotide away, making a read error possible. The V gene is TRBV4-3, the J gene TRBJ2-5; perhaps TRBD2 as D (5 bases). The CDR3 has 13 amino acids. CDR1 and CDR2 (germline): LGHNA, YSLEER. The CDR3, as DNA: TGCGCCAGCAGCCAAGATAGTTGGGAGACCCAGCACTTC. It encodes CASSQDSWETQHF.

This clonotype has at least ten counts. V gene TRBV7-2 combines with J gene TRBJ2-2; possibly TRBD2 for D (6 bases). V lost 5 bases and J 4 bases, leaving 14 bases between the germline ends. Per germline, CDR1 SGHTA and CDR2 FQGNSA. The CDR3 is 15 residues long. CDR3 loop: CASSQLRDFTGELFF. The DNA for the CDR3 is TGTGCCAGCAGCCAACTCCGGGACTTCACCGGGGAGCTGTTTTTT.

In its sample, this clonotype was seen many times. This chain connects TRBV27 to TRBJ1-4, with TRBD1 identical over 10 bases. Germline CDR1 MNHEY, CDR2 SMNVEV (reference sequence). This CDR3 has 15 residues. V trimming: 5 bases; J trimming: 8 bases; junction bases outside the gene matches: 8. In nucleotides, the CDR3 is TGTGCCAGCAGTCAGACGACAGGGGGCGGAGAAAAACTGTTTTTT. Translated, it gives CASSQTTGGGEKLFF.

This clonotype was seen ten or more times. This chain uses TRBV11-3 with TRBJ2-3, with 11 bases that match TRBD2. The CDR3 runs to 15 residues. V lost 1 base to trimming and J lost 6 bases; unmatched junction nucleotides: 3. The germline V gene has CDR1 SGHNT and CDR2 YENEEA. CDR3 residues: CASSLALAGADTQYF. In DNA form, the CDR3 reads TGTGCCAGCAGCTTAGCACTAGCGGGAGCGGATACGCAGTATTTT.

This clonotype occurred a few times. A much larger clonotype is one base distant, so this may be a read error. The chain links TRBV12-3 or TRBV12-4 to TRBJ2-5; TRBD2 aligns across 9 bases. The CDR3 runs to 16 residues. The chain's CDR3 is CASSLVAGGLSEAQYF. The DNA of the CDR3 is TGTGCCAGCAGTTTAGTGGCGGGGGGGCTGTCAGAGGCCCAGTACTTC.

In regard to this clonotype: An end of the junction differs from the germline gene, which may be a read error. The rearrangement joins TRBV23-1 to TRBJ1-4, with 8 positions matching TRBD1. TRBV23-1 is filed as an ORF, its function uncertain. CDR3 length: 18 residues. CDR3 nucleotide sequence: TGCGCCAGCAGTCAATCAGTGTGTGGGACAGGCGACAATGAAAAACTGGGTTTT. Amino acid sequence: CASSQSVCGTGDNEKLGF.

This clonotype was seen repeatedly, ten times or more. In DNA, the CDR3 is TGCAGTGTGCCCGCGGCAACTAATGAAAAACTGTTTTTT. Residues: CSVPAATNEKLFF. The genes are TRBV20-1 and TRBJ1-4; D not certain. This CDR3 contains 13 residues. The germline V and J ends were trimmed by 7 bases and 0 bases, with 9 bases remaining between them. The germline V gene has CDR1 DFQATT and CDR2 SNEGSKA (reference sequence).

In its sample, this clonotype was seen once. With a much larger clone just one base away, this may be a read error. This sequence joins TRBV3-1 and TRBJ2-4; D is possibly TRBD2 (5 bases). Germline assignment: CDR1 LGHDT and CDR2 YNNKEL (reference sequence). This CDR3 is built from 17 residues. CDR3 sequence: CAGSQYSGKLAKNIQYF. The CDR3 DNA sequence: TGTGCCGGCAGCCAATATTCCGGGAAACTAGCCAAAAACATTCAGTACTTC.

This clonotype came up many times. The rearrangement joins TRBV15 to TRBJ1-5; tentatively, D is TRBD1 (5 bases). This CDR3 contains 18 residues. Germline V lookup: CDR1 LNHNV, CDR2 YYDKDF (reference sequence). Trimming shortened V by 0 bases and J by 6 bases, and 21 bases separated the two germline ends. The CDR3 bases are TGTGCCACCAGCAGAGATGGGCTTTTTCAGGGCTGGGGTCAGCCCCAGCATTTT. Its protein is CATSRDGLFQGWGQPQHF.

In this sample, this clonotype turned up many times. The rearrangement links TRBV7-9 to TRBJ1-4; D call uncertain. The CDR3 is 16 residues long. Looked up from germline, CDR1 is SEHNR and CDR2 is FQNEAQ (reference sequence). The V and J ends lost 3 bases and 3 bases respectively, with 14 bases between them. CDR3 DNA sequence: TGTGCCAGCAGCTTCGGGAGATATCAGTCTAATGAAAAACTGTTTTTT. It codes for CASSFGRYQSNEKLFF.

This clonotype has a count of ten or more. V usage is TRBV2 and J usage is TRBJ2-1; 10 bases are a match to TRBD2. CDR1 and CDR2 from the germline V gene are SNHLY and FYNNEI. The CDR3 has 17 amino acids. The junction had 12 bases not matched to a gene; V was cut back by 5 bases and J by 5 bases. Here the CDR3 reads CASSQRDRLAGHNEQFF. The DNA of the CDR3 is TGTGCCAGCAGTCAACGAGACCGACTAGCGGGTCACAATGAGCAGTTCTTC.

This clonotype was observed at least ten times. The chain recombines TRBV5-6 with TRBJ2-7, with TRBD1 as a possible D gene (7 bases). The CDR3 runs 16 residues. With 0 bases removed from V and 2 bases from J, the gap between germline ends came to 15 bases. Per the germline V gene, CDR1 is SGHDT and CDR2 is YYEEEE. CDR3 sequence reads: CASSLDRGLAAYEQYF. The CDR3 bases are TGTGCCAGCAGCTTGGACAGGGGACTGGCTGCCTACGAGCAGTACTTC.

The rearrangement joins TRBV9 to TRBJ2-5; D unresolved. Trimming left V 4 bases short and J 4 bases short, with 8 bases between. Germline V gives CDR1 SGDLS, CDR2 YYNGEE. The CDR3 has 12 residues. The CDR3 bases are TGTGCCAGCAGCCCCAGGTCAGAGACCCAGTACTTC. Residues: CASSPRSETQYF. The whole variable domain, remainder taken from reference TRBV9 and TRBJ2-5, is DSGVTQTPKHLITATGQRVTLRCSPRSGDLSVYWYQQSLDQGLQFLIQYYNGEERAKGNILERFSAQQFPDLHSELNLSSLELGDSALYFCASSPRSETQYFGPGTRLLVL.

This clonotype was observed at least ten times. The chain links TRBV24-1 to TRBJ2-1; no reliable D call. Deletions cut 3 bases from V and 6 bases from J, with 5 bases between. CDR1 and CDR2 from the germline V gene are KGHDR and SFDVKD. The CDR3 covers 12 residues. CDR3 nucleotide sequence: TGTGCCACCAGTGATATGACCAATGAGCAGTTCTTC. This sequence encodes CATSDMTNEQFF.

This clonotype was seen ten or more times. This rearrangement joins TRBV29-1 to TRBJ2-1; 9 bases are a match to TRBD2. CDR1 and CDR2 (germline): SQVTM, ANQGSEA. The CDR3 runs 13 residues. With V trimmed by 4 bases and J by 6 bases, 4 bases remained unmatched. CDR3 in amino acids: CSVVASGTNEQFF. CDR3 DNA: TGCAGCGTTGTTGCTAGCGGGACCAATGAGCAGTTCTTC.

This clonotype was recorded at least ten times. The V call is TRBV5-4, the J call TRBJ2-5, with 9 bases matching TRBD1. The CDR3 sequence is 11 residues long. V lost 9 bases and J lost 8; bases outside the gene matches: 5. From germline, CDR1 is SGHNT and CDR2 YYREEE (reference sequence). The chain's CDR3 is CAMGQGHTQYF. In DNA, the CDR3 is TGTGCCATGGGACAGGGACATACCCAGTACTTC.

The chain links TRBV11-2 to TRBJ2-1; TRBD2 matches at 9 bases. There are 15 residues in the CDR3. V dropped 3 bases and J dropped 12; count of bases not matched to a gene: 12. Germline V gene sequence: CDR1 SGHAT, CDR2 FQNNGV. CDR3 in amino acids: CASSFSGGAGDGQFF. The CDR3 nucleotides are TGTGCCAGCAGCTTTAGCGGGGGCGCGGGGGATGGGCAGTTCTTC.

This clonotype occurred a few times. This sequence joins TRBV5-1 and TRBJ2-2; no reliable D call. CDR3 size: 14 residues. Germline-derived CDR1 and CDR2 are SGHRS and YFSETQ. Trimming cost V 0 bases and J 6 bases, with 9 bases left between them. The CDR3 sequence is CASSLEWDSGELFF. Written as DNA, the CDR3 is TGCGCCAGCAGCTTGGAATGGGATTCCGGGGAGCTGTTTTTT.

This clonotype has ten or more counts. The DNA for the CDR3 is TGTGCCAGCGGACAAACAGGGGTACGCGAGACCCAGTACTTC. Translated, it gives CASGQTGVRETQYF. The rearrangement uses TRBV12-3 or TRBV12-4 and TRBJ2-5, with TRBD1 matching over 7 bases. The V segment lost 8 bases and the J segment 5 bases; nucleotides outside the gene matches: 11. The CDR3 has 14 amino acids.

Points on this clonotype: Just one base apart from a much larger clone, this may be a read error. V gene TRBV19 combines with J gene TRBJ1-3, with a possible D match to TRBD1 (5 bases). The CDR3 is made up of 18 amino acids. Germline CDR1 LNHDA, CDR2 SQIVND (reference sequence). Trimming cost V 7 bases and J 0 bases, with 22 bases left between them. The CDR3 reads CASTPTAIVLHSGNTIYF. The CDR3 nucleotides are TGTGCCAGTACTCCGACAGCCATCGTACTCCACTCTGGAAACACCATATATTTT.